What follows are 15 T cell receptor beta chains derived from one specimen sequenced in a study of regulatory T cells in long-lasting Graves disease. The authors built TCR beta libraries using iRepertoire HTBI primers and Arm-PCR of CDR3 regions. Each CDR3 protein gets one entry after TCRdb re-called the multiplex PCR reads with MiXCR. Among roughly 510,000 distinct CDR3 sequences listed, approximately 16% were seen once. Regarding time point: newly diagnosed GD, antithyroid drugs for less than 3 months. Extracted PBMC RNA gave rise to the TCR library. These data were also reused for a study on T cells in Graves' hyperthyroidism and ophthalmopathy.

The material sequenced was peripheral blood mononuclear cells (PBMCs), taken at new diagnosis, from a patient treated with antithyroid drugs. Receptors originate from a man aged 18-30 years with Graves disease.

This clonotype has a handful of counts. Relative to the germline gene, one junction end is altered; a read error may explain this. The genes are TRBV5-1 and TRBJ2-1; TRBD1 might be the D (5 bases). CDR1 SGHRS and CDR2 YFSETQ come from the germline V gene. The CDR3 runs 13 residues. The CDR3 coding sequence is TGCGCCAGCAGCTTGCGCGGACACAATGAGCAGCTCTTC. This sequence encodes CASSLRGHNEQLF.

The chain recombines TRBV5-1 with TRBJ2-5; 9 bases map to TRBD1. V lost 3 bases to trimming and J lost 5 bases; unmatched junction nucleotides: 2. The CDR3 is made up of 13 amino acids. CDR1 SGHRS and CDR2 YFSETQ come from the germline V gene. The CDR3 here is CASSYGQGETQYF. The CDR3 DNA follows: TGCGCCAGCAGCTACGGACAGGGGGAGACCCAGTACTTC. The whole variable domain, filled in from reference TRBV5-1 and TRBJ2-5, reads KAGVTQTPRYLIKTRGQQVTLSCSPISGHRSVSWYQQTPGQGLQFLFEYFSETQRNKGNFPGRFSGRQFSNSRSEMNVSTLELGDSALYLCASSYGQGETQYFGPGTRLLVL.

This clonotype was recorded at least ten times. This chain connects TRBV11-2 to TRBJ2-3, with 10 bases lining up with TRBD1. The CDR3 is 14 amino acids. The J segment lost 2 bases and the V segment lost 5 bases, leaving 1 base of the junction unmatched. Germline V CDR1 and CDR2: SGHAT, FQNNGV. CDR3 sequence (DNA): TGTGCCAGCAGCGGGACAGGGGTCACAGATACGCAGTATTTT. Translated, it gives CASSGTGVTDTQYF.

In its sample, this clonotype was seen many times. The V and J genes are TRBV28 and TRBJ2-7, with a possible D match to TRBD2 (6 bases). V lost 2 bases and J lost 3, with 14 bases in between. The CDR3 length is 15 residues. From germline, CDR1 is MDHEN and CDR2 SYDVKM. CDR3 DNA: TGTGCCAGCAGTTTAGATCGTCGGGGGATCTACGAGCAGTACTTC. It yields the protein CASSLDRRGIYEQYF.

This clonotype was recorded many times. The chain combines TRBV6-1 with TRBJ2-1; D might be TRBD2 (7 bases). V lost 6 bases to trimming and J lost 8 bases, with 23 bases between them. Looked up from germline, CDR1 is MNHNS and CDR2 is SASEGT. This CDR3 comprises 16 residues. This CDR3 is CASRHRGGAGVHEQFF. The CDR3 DNA follows: TGTGCCAGCAGGCACCGCGGGGGCGCAGGCGTCCATGAGCAGTTCTTC.

There are a few counts of this clonotype. The rearrangement uses TRBV9 and TRBJ1-6; perhaps TRBD1 as D (5 bases). Germline V gene sequence: CDR1 SGDLS, CDR2 YYNGEE. V was clipped by 3 bases and J by 15 bases, with 10 bases between them. This CDR3 has 11 residues. CDR3 amino acids: CASSAGDSLHF. CDR3 bases: TGTGCCAGCAGCGCCGGCGACAGCCTCCACTTT.

This clonotype was recorded many times. V is TRBV30 and J is TRBJ1-1, with 7 bases that match TRBD1. The CDR3 runs 13 residues. V gave up 6 bases and J gave up 5 bases; unmatched junction bases: 9. The germline CDR1 and CDR2 sequences are GTSNPN and SVGIG (reference sequence). CDR3 residues: CACSTTGKTEAFF. The CDR3 DNA reads as TGTGCCTGCTCAACGACAGGGAAAACTGAAGCTTTCTTT.

The sample holds many counts of this clonotype. The chain combines TRBV7-2 with TRBJ1-2; D remains ambiguous. This CDR3 contains 13 residues. Between the trimmed V and J ends, which lost 1 base and 8 bases, there was a span of 11 bases. CDR1 is SGHTA and CDR2 is FQGNSA in the germline V gene. The CDR3 region has the DNA TGTGCCAGCAGCTTAGAGGGATTAGGGGGCTACACCTTC. Translated: CASSLEGLGGYTF.

On this clonotype: A far more abundant clone sits one base away, making this likely a read error. The genes are TRBV11-2 and TRBJ2-1; 13 nucleotides match TRBD2. Near its end, the DNA agrees better with TRBJ2-7, so the J call may be wrong. This CDR3 spans 15 amino acids. Germline V gene sequence: CDR1 SGHAT, CDR2 FQNNGV. CDR3 DNA sequence: TGTGCCGGCAGCTTGTGGACTAGCGGGAGTTACGAGCAGTACTTC. This encodes CAGSLWTSGSYEQYF.

The V and J genes are TRBV2 and TRBJ1-2; no firm D call. The CDR3 has 12 residues. V shed 5 bases and J shed 7 bases, with 11 bases lying between them. The germline V gene encodes CDR1 SNHLY and CDR2 FYNNEI. The CDR3 DNA sequence: TGTGCCAGCAGTCCTGACAAGTTTGGCTACACCTTC. This encodes CASSPDKFGYTF.

This clonotype was seen just once. The chain employs TRBV14 and TRBJ1-2; D gene uncertain. V was trimmed by 0 bases and J by 3 bases, leaving 8 bases between them. CDR3 size: 14 residues. CDR1 and CDR2 (germline): SGHDN, FVKESK. As DNA, the CDR3 is TGTGCCAGCAGCCAAGATCGAGCAGACTATGGCTACACCTTC. Its translation: CASSQDRADYGYTF.

In its sample, this clonotype was seen many times. The chain joins TRBV12-3 or TRBV12-4 to TRBJ2-1; TRBD2 might be the D (6 bases). The CDR3 length is 14 residues. V was shortened by 5 bases and J by 0 bases, with 8 bases between the two germline ends. The DNA of the CDR3 is TGTGCCAGCAGTAAGACTAGCTCCTACAATGAGCAGTTCTTC. This sequence encodes CASSKTSSYNEQFF.

This clonotype was counted many times. The rearrangement links TRBV28 to TRBJ1-2; the D gene is possibly TRBD1 (5 bases). Germline V gene lookup returns CDR1 MDHEN and CDR2 SYDVKM. V shed 6 bases and J shed 0 bases, with 11 bases lying between them. The CDR3 is 14 residues long. The CDR3 coding sequence is TGTGCCAGCAGCTCCGGGGGGGCTAACTATGGCTACACCTTC. Residues: CASSSGGANYGYTF.

This clonotype has at least ten counts. Here the CDR3 DNA reads TGTGCCAGCAGTATGGACAGCACCGGGGAGCTGTTTTTT. Translating gives CASSMDSTGELFF. V is TRBV2 and J is TRBJ2-2; the D gene is possibly TRBD1 (6 bases). Germline assignment: CDR1 SNHLY and CDR2 FYNNEI. The CDR3 has 13 amino acids. V was cut by 5 bases and J by 4 bases, with 8 bases left in between.

This clonotype showed up many times. This sequence joins TRBV3-1 and TRBJ2-2; D is ambiguous. In germline, CDR1 is LGHDT, CDR2 YNNKEL (reference sequence). V lost 0 bases, J lost 1 base, and 9 bases lay in between. The CDR3 runs to 16 residues. CDR3 amino acids: CASSQEGTVNTGELFF. For the CDR3, the DNA is TGTGCCAGCAGCCAAGAGGGCACGGTGAACACCGGGGAGCTGTTTTTT.